The sequence of this T cell receptor beta chain was determined in a study of cytomegalovirus exposure and HLA in healthy donors. Regarding this clone: The antigen is undetermined.

Generated by immunoSEQ multiplex PCR, the TCRdb table keeps only in-frame clones and is missing some. The repertoire holds 100,000 to 150,000 clones, with roughly 93% as singletons. The validation cohort, a group of some 120 subjects, included the donors and was separate from the approximately 670-subject first cohort. CDR3 length: 14 residues. Germline V lookup: CDR1 LNHDA, CDR2 SQIVND (reference sequence). Between the trimmed V and J ends, which lost 5 bases and 7 bases, there was a span of 15 bases. Broader study findings: Reports showed the classifier diagnosing cytomegalovirus status with high specificity and sensitivity. The study designated 160 or so TCR beta chains cytomegalovirus-associated. The dataset shows that most TCR sequences were rare, while some public TCRs occurred in many donors.

V and J are TRBV19 and TRBJ2-1; perhaps TRBD2 as D (6 bases). The sequenced material came from PBMCs. The TCR was taken from a woman under 30 in good health and CMV-seronegative. The CDR3 nucleotides read TGTGCCAGTAGTTTAGGTAGCGGCCAAAATGAGCAGTTCTTC. It codes for CASSLGSGQNEQFF.